This TCR beta chain was found in a study of vaccination effects on CD4 cells after COVID-19. On this clone itself: Antigen specificity is unknown.

Overall study findings and caveats: Researchers reported few convalescent patients and no early post-infection timepoints in the study.

Some clones are missing from TCRdb's copy, which holds only in-frame ones; the method was immunoSEQ multiplex PCR. The sample has around 33,000 clones, approximately 82% seen once. Under the ViraFEST assay, PBMC were stimulated with viral peptide pools so that antigen-specific CD4+ T cells expanded. Sequencing was performed afterwards. Cells that had been cultured for roughly ten days were the source of isolated CD4+ T cells. Of the BNT162b2 and mRNA-1273 vaccines, participants received two doses of one or the other. Vaccinated recipients, who were negative for nucleocapsid antibodies, had no history of SARS-CoV-2 infection. CDR1 is GTSNPN and CDR2 is SVGIG in the germline V gene (reference sequence). The CDR3 extends over 13 amino acids. The ends were cut back, 0 bases at V and 3 bases at J, with 6 bases in the middle.

This specimen consisted of CD4+ T cells from PBMCs cultured with HCoV-NL63 spike peptides, obtained after COVID-19 vaccination. The clonotype comes from a human donor who received a COVID-19 vaccine. Some clones in this sample may be carry-over from other donors' samples. The chain is built from TRBV30 and TRBJ1-5; D gene unclear. CDR3 region: CAWSVGVNQPQHF. CDR3 coding DNA: TGTGCCTGGAGTGTTGGGGTCAATCAGCCCCAGCATTTT.